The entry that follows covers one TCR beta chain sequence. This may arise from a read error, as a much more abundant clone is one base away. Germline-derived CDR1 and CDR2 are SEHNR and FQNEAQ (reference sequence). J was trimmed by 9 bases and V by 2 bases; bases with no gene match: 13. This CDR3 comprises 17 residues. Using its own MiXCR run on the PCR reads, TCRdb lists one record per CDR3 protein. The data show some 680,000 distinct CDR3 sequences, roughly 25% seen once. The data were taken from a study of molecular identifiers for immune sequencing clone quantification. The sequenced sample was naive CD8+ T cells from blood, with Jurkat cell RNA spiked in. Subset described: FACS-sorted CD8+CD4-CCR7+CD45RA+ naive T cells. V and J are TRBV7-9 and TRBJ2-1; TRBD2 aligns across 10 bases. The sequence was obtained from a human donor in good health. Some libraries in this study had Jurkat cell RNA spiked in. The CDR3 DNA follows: TGTGCCAGCAGCTTACCCGGACGAGCGGGGGGGCCCAGTGAGCAGTTCTTC. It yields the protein CASSLPGRAGGPSEQFF. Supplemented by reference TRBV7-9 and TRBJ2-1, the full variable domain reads DTGVSQNPRHKITKRGQNVTFRCDPISEHNRLYWYRQTLGQGPEFLTYFQNEAQLEKSRLLSDRFSAERPKGSFSTLEIQRTEQGDSAMYLCASSLPGRAGGPSEQFFGPGTRLTVL.